Following are 30 T cell receptor beta chains from one sample sequenced in a study of shared clonotypes between healthy human individuals. Method: immunoSEQ multiplex PCR; TCRdb's copy keeps in-frame clones and lacks some. The profile shows about 1 million clones, roughly 70% of them singletons. The sequenced sample was memory CD4+ T cells sorted from blood. Subset specified: CD45RA-negative fraction. The receptors were gathered from a man younger than 30 in good health.

The V and J genes are TRBV5-6 and TRBJ1-6; TRBD1 is a possible D gene (5 bases). The CDR3 extends over 15 amino acids. Trimming removed 0 bases from V and 7 bases from J, with 11 bases in between. Germline CDR1 SGHDT, CDR2 YYEEEE. The DNA for the CDR3 is TGTGCCAGCAGCTTGGTGGGCAGGGCAAATTCACCCCTCCACTTT. Its translation is CASSLVGRANSPLHF.

This rearrangement joins TRBV6-5 to TRBJ1-5; no clear D gene. Deletions cut 6 bases from V and 0 bases from J, with 12 bases between. Germline CDR1 and CDR2: MNHEY and SVGAGI. This CDR3 has 15 amino acids. CDR3 amino acids: CASSLRPYSNQPQHF. The CDR3 nucleotides are TGTGCCAGCAGCCTAAGACCTTATAGCAATCAGCCCCAGCATTTT.

A word on this clone: The sample carries other DNA sequences with the same CDR3. V and J are TRBV30 and TRBJ1-1, with D unresolved. The germline CDR1 and CDR2 sequences are GTSNPN and SVGIG (reference sequence). This CDR3 has 12 amino acids. V was shortened by 1 base and J by 4 bases, with 7 bases between the two germline ends. Here the CDR3 DNA reads TGTGCCTGGAGTGGAGGTGGCACTGAAGCTTTCTTT. Translated: CAWSGGGTEAFF.

The chain carries TRBV5-5 and TRBJ2-1; D is unclear. V lost 0 bases, J lost 0 bases, and 10 bases lay in between. The germline CDR1 and CDR2 sequences are SGHKS and YYEKEE (reference sequence). The CDR3 length is 16 residues. CDR3 in amino acids: CASSLGVPSSYNEQFF. For the CDR3, the DNA is TGTGCCAGCAGCTTGGGGGTGCCAAGCTCCTACAATGAGCAGTTCTTC.

To note about this clone: In the same sample, other DNA sequences code for this CDR3. V and J are TRBV30 and TRBJ1-5, with TRBD1 as a possible D gene (6 bases). The CDR3 has 14 residues. Trimming took 1 base from V and 4 from J, leaving 11 bases between them. Germline V gives CDR1 GTSNPN, CDR2 SVGIG (reference sequence). The DNA of the CDR3 is TGTGCCTGGAGTGGGGGACAACTAAATCAGCCCCAGCATTTT. The encoded protein is CAWSGGQLNQPQHF.

This clone was counted only a few times. V is TRBV5-1 and J is TRBJ2-3; unclear D gene. Trimming removed 5 bases at V and 4 bases at J, with 14 bases between. Germline V gene data show CDR1 as SGHRS and CDR2 as YFSETQ. The CDR3 spans 14 residues. CDR3 bases: TGCGCCAGCAGAGAGCAACCTTCGGCAGATACGCAGTATTTT. As protein: CASREQPSADTQYF.

The chain carries TRBV29-1 and TRBJ1-1, with 7 bases identical to TRBD1. Germline CDR1 is SQVTM and CDR2 is ANQGSEA. V dropped 6 bases and J dropped 11; count of bases not matched to a gene: 15. The CDR3 covers 13 residues. The CDR3 loop reads CSVGGTVDFAAFF. Written as DNA, the CDR3 is TGCAGCGTGGGCGGGACAGTGGATTTTGCGGCTTTCTTT.

Notes on this clone: The sample has other DNA sequences that encode this CDR3 too. V is TRBV28 and J is TRBJ2-6, with D perhaps matching TRBD1 (6 bases). Germline CDR1 is MDHEN and CDR2 is SYDVKM. The CDR3 is 15 amino acids. V lost 4 bases to trimming and J lost 1 base, with 8 bases between them. The CDR3 DNA reads as TGTGCCAGCAGTTCTACAGGGTCTGGGGCCAACGTCCTGACTTTC. Protein sequence: CASSSTGSGANVLTF.

The chain joins TRBV7-2 to TRBJ2-1; 8 positions match TRBD2. V lost 4 bases and J lost 2; bases outside the gene matches: 4. Germline V gene data show CDR1 as SGHTA and CDR2 as FQGNSA. CDR3 size: 15 residues. CDR3 DNA sequence: TGTGCCAGCAGCTCCGGGACTAGTCCCTACAATGAGCAGTTCTTC. It is translated as CASSSGTSPYNEQFF.

The genes are TRBV27 and TRBJ1-6; D call uncertain. Germline-derived CDR1 and CDR2 are MNHEY and SMNVEV (reference sequence). This CDR3 region has 16 residues. V dropped 1 base and J dropped 10 bases, with 17 bases sitting between them. The CDR3 bases are TGTGCCAGCAGTTTATACCCCAGGCAGATGCGATCACCCCTCCACTTT. Its protein is CASSLYPRQMRSPLHF.

A word on this clone: Other DNA variants within this sample encode the same CDR3. The rearrangement links TRBV5-1 to TRBJ1-2; D uncertain. Per germline, CDR1 SGHRS and CDR2 YFSETQ. This CDR3 contains 13 residues. With 0 bases removed from V and 1 base from J, the gap between germline ends came to 4 bases. The CDR3 bases are TGCGCCAGCAGCTTGGGATATAACTATGGCTACACCTTC. Its protein product is CASSLGYNYGYTF.

V gene TRBV30 combines with J gene TRBJ2-5; 14 bases line up with TRBD2. The junction had 1 base not matched to a gene; V was cut back by 8 bases and J by 5 bases. The CDR3 contains 12 residues. Looked up from germline, CDR1 is GTSNPN and CDR2 is SVGIG (reference sequence). CDR3 bases: TGTGCCGGGACTAGCGGGGGTGAGACCCAGTACTTC. Amino acid sequence: CAGTSGGETQYF.

This rearrangement joins TRBV7-6 to TRBJ2-3; D might be TRBD1 or TRBD2, each matching 5 bases. This CDR3 region has 18 residues. V dropped 4 bases and J dropped 4 bases, with 24 bases sitting between them. Germline values: CDR1 SGHVS, CDR2 FNYEAQ. The CDR3 DNA sequence: TGTGCCAGCAGCTCCCTGGGCCGGGGCGACGACCGCCCAGATACGCAGTATTTT. It codes for CASSSLGRGDDRPDTQYF.

The chain links TRBV27 to TRBJ1-1, with TRBD1 as a possible D gene (5 bases). Germline CDR1 reads MNHEY; CDR2 reads SMNVEV (reference sequence). Trimming took 6 bases from V and 3 from J, leaving 14 bases between them. The CDR3 is 14 amino acids. The CDR3 nucleotides read TGTGCCAGCAGCCAGGGCTATTCGTACACTGAAGCTTTCTTT. Amino acid sequence: CASSQGYSYTEAFF.

As regards this clone: At the DNA level, this CDR3 is encoded by other sequences in the same sample as well. The CDR3 nucleotides read TGCGCCAGCAGCTTGGACTCCTCAAACTATGGCTACACCTTC. Translated: CASSLDSSNYGYTF. The J gene is TRBJ1-2, the V gene TRBV5-1, with unresolved D. Germline lookup yields CDR1 SGHRS and CDR2 YFSETQ. Trimming shortened V by 0 bases and J by 2 bases, and 8 bases separated the two germline ends. The CDR3 runs to 14 residues. Full variable domain (rest looked up from reference TRBV5-1 and TRBJ1-2): KAGVTQTPRYLIKTRGQQVTLSCSPISGHRSVSWYQQTPGQGLQFLFEYFSETQRNKGNFPGRFSGRQFSNSRSEMNVSTLELGDSALYLCASSLDSSNYGYTFGSGTRLTVV.

The rearrangement links TRBV5-1 to TRBJ2-3, with TRBD1 as a possible D gene (5 bases). There are 14 residues in the CDR3. The ends were cut back, 4 bases at V and 5 bases at J, with 14 bases in the middle. CDR1 and CDR2 from the germline V gene are SGHRS and YFSETQ. The CDR3 reads CASSPDPGKDTQYF. CDR3 in DNA: TGCGCCAGCAGCCCGGACCCAGGGAAAGATACGCAGTATTTT.

The chain employs TRBV5-1 and TRBJ1-1, with TRBD1 identical over 8 bases. The CDR3 has 11 residues. The germline CDR1 and CDR2 sequences are SGHRS and YFSETQ. V shed 3 bases and J 10 bases; nucleotides not matched to a gene: 2. Here the CDR3 reads CASSSDRVAFF. DNA of the CDR3: TGCGCCAGCAGCTCGGACAGGGTAGCTTTCTTT.

The gene calls are TRBV5-6 and TRBJ1-6; 7 bases are shared with TRBD1. CDR1 is SGHDT and CDR2 is YYEEEE in the germline V gene. The CDR3 runs to 15 residues. Trimming removed 4 bases from V and 7 bases from J; junction bases left unmatched: 8. The CDR3 is CASSGNRGMNSPLHF. The CDR3 nucleotides are TGTGCCAGCAGCGGCAACAGGGGCATGAATTCACCCCTCCACTTT.

This CDR3 reads CASSARRGGTEAFF. DNA for the CDR3: TGTGCCAGCAGTGCACGGAGGGGAGGGACTGAAGCTTTCTTT. This rearrangement joins TRBV27 to TRBJ1-1; possible D gene TRBD1, 5 bases. The CDR3 extends over 14 amino acids. Germline lookup yields CDR1 MNHEY and CDR2 SMNVEV (reference sequence). V lost 5 bases and J 5 bases, leaving 15 bases between the germline ends.

The chain uses TRBV18 and TRBJ2-5; D not resolved. Trimming removed 5 bases from V and 1 base from J, with 5 bases in between. Germline V gives CDR1 KGHSH, CDR2 LQKENI. The CDR3 runs 12 residues. Here the CDR3 DNA reads TGTGCCAGCTCATCCGCCCAAGAGACCCAGTACTTC. Its protein is CASSSAQETQYF.

V is TRBV6-1 and J is TRBJ1-1; TRBD1 agrees at 7 bases. The CDR3 covers 14 residues. CDR1 MNHNS and CDR2 SASEGT come from the germline V gene. The V segment lost 4 bases and the J segment 7 bases; nucleotides outside the gene matches: 9. CDR3 in amino acids: CASSVSIDRDEAFF. The CDR3 DNA reads TGTGCCAGCAGTGTCAGCATCGACAGGGATGAAGCTTTCTTT.

The chain uses TRBV6-6 and TRBJ2-7; a weak D match, TRBD2 (6 bases). CDR3 length equals 15 residues. Germline CDR1 reads MNHNY; CDR2 reads SVGAGI (reference sequence). V shed 7 bases and J shed 3 bases, with 19 bases lying between them. The CDR3 region is CASTRRGENRYEQYF. The CDR3 DNA reads as TGTGCCAGCACTCGACGCGGGGAGAATCGCTACGAGCAGTACTTC.

This clone was detected a few times. V usage is TRBV20-1 and J usage is TRBJ2-3; D remains unclear. The length of the CDR3 is 10 residues. Germline V gives CDR1 DFQATT, CDR2 SNEGSKA (reference sequence). V lost 5 bases and J lost 11, with 11 bases in between. For the CDR3, the DNA is TGCAGTGCTGACAAGGGAAGGCAGTATTTT. Translated, it gives CSADKGRQYF.

The V call is TRBV10-2, the J call TRBJ1-1; TRBD1 might be the D (5 bases). V was shortened by 3 bases and J by 0 bases, with 8 bases between the two germline ends. The germline CDR1 and CDR2 sequences are WSHSY and SAAADI. The CDR3 has 14 residues. The CDR3 DNA sequence: TGCGCCAGCAGTGAAACAGGCCTGAACACTGAAGCTTTCTTT. It codes for CASSETGLNTEAFF.

This clone has a handful of counts. The rearrangement links TRBV10-3 to TRBJ1-6; no clear D gene. The V end was cut by 3 bases, the J end by 13 bases, with 7 bases between. The CDR3 consists of 11 residues. Germline CDR1 reads ENHRY; CDR2 reads SYGVKD. CDR3 sequence: CAISDLGPLHF. The DNA for the CDR3 is TGTGCCATCAGTGATTTAGGGCCCCTCCACTTT.

The chain joins TRBV5-1 to TRBJ2-6; TRBD2 matches at 9 bases. J gave up 1 base and V 5 bases, and 7 bases lay outside the gene matches. Germline V CDR1 and CDR2: SGHRS, YFSETQ. The CDR3 totals 17 residues. This CDR3 is CASSSGLANSGANVLTF. The CDR3 DNA sequence: TGCGCCAGCAGTTCGGGACTAGCAAATTCTGGGGCCAACGTCCTGACTTTC.

The CDR3 region has the DNA TGTGCCAGCAGCTTAGGGTTGTCGCAGGTTAGGGCTCGTTGCACCTTC. The encoded protein is CASSLGLSQVRARCTF. This rearrangement joins TRBV7-2 to TRBJ1-2; D is unclear. Trimming cost V 1 base and J 13 bases, with 25 bases left between them. The CDR3 runs to 16 residues. The germline CDR1 and CDR2 sequences are SGHTA and FQGNSA.

J is TRBJ1-5 and V is TRBV28; D is undetermined. This CDR3 contains 14 residues. V lost 2 bases and J 0 bases, leaving 5 bases between the germline ends. CDR1 and CDR2 (germline): MDHEN, SYDVKM. CDR3 DNA sequence: TGTGCCAGCAGTTTAGTTAATAGCAATCAGCCCCAGCATTTT. This gives the protein CASSLVNSNQPQHF.

This chain uses TRBV4-1 with TRBJ2-1; D call uncertain. CDR3 length: 19 residues. From germline, CDR1 is MGHRA and CDR2 YSYEKL. V was cut by 0 bases and J by 0 bases, with 18 bases left in between. The DNA of the CDR3 is TGCGCCAGCAGCCAAGATCGGCCCGCGCGTGCAACCTCCTACAATGAGCAGTTCTTC. It specifies CASSQDRPARATSYNEQFF.

This chain joins TRBV9 and TRBJ2-2; D not resolved. The CDR3 has 14 amino acids. Germline CDR1 reads SGDLS; CDR2 reads YYNGEE. V was clipped by 1 base and J by 4 bases, with 8 bases between them. DNA of the CDR3: TGTGCCAGCAGCGTAATATTAGGCACCGGGGAGCTGTTTTTT. Amino acids: CASSVILGTGELFF. The full variable domain, its missing parts supplied by reference TRBV9 and TRBJ2-2, is DSGVTQTPKHLITATGQRVTLRCSPRSGDLSVYWYQQSLDQGLQFLIQYYNGEERAKGNILERFSAQQFPDLHSELNLSSLELGDSALYFCASSVILGTGELFFGEGSRLTVL.